The clone carrying this T cell receptor (beta chain) was seen only a few times. Its antigen is as yet unknown. TCRdb redid the calling of the 5' RACE reads with MiXCR, one entry per CDR3 protein. This sample has 300,000 or so distinct CDR3 sequences, with roughly 16% found just once. V lost 0 bases to trimming and J lost 4 bases, with 18 bases between them. The germline CDR1 and CDR2 sequences are LGHNA and YNFKEQ. This CDR3 spans 17 amino acids. The source of the sample is a study of T-cell memory formation after mild COVID-19. Study-level background: Largely, the TCR clusters proved donor specific. Findings of the study overall: Whereas later expanders leaned CD4+, clones contracting day 15 to 85 showed a balanced CD4/CD8 makeup.

Sequencing was carried out using PBMCs or a T cell subset sorted from them (not recorded which). V and J are TRBV4-2 and TRBJ1-2, with D unclear. The source is a man aged 18 to 30 who had mild COVID-19 (a few samples of this study predate the infection). Cell type and time point are not known. CDR3: CASSQDRRIAMGYGYTF. Here the CDR3 DNA reads TGTGCCAGCAGCCAAGATCGGCGTATAGCAATGGGCTATGGCTACACCTTC.